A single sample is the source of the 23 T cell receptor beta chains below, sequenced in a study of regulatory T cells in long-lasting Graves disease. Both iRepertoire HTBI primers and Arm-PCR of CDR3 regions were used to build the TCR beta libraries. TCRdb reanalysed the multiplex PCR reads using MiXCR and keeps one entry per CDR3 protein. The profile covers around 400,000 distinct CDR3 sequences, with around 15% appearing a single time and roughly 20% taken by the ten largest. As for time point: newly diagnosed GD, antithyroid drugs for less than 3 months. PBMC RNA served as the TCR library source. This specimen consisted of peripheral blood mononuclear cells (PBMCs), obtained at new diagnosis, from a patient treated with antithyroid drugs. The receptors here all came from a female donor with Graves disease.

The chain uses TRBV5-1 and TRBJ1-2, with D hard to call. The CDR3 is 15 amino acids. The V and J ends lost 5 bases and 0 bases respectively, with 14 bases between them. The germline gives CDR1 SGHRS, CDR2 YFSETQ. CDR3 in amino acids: CASRVVPQANYGYTF. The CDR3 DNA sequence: TGCGCCAGCAGAGTGGTGCCTCAAGCTAACTATGGCTACACCTTC.

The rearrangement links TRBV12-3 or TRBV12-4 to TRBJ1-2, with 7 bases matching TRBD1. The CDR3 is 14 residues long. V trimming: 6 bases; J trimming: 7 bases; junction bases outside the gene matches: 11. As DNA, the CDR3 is TGTGCCAGCAGCCCCGAGACAGGGAGGGCTGGCTACACCTTC. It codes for CASSPETGRAGYTF.

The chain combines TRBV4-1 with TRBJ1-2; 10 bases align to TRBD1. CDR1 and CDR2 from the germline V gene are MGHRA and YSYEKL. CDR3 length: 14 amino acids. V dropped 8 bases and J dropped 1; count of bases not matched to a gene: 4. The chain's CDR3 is CASLGQGGNYGYTF. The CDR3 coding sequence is TGCGCCAGCCTCGGACAGGGGGGTAACTATGGCTACACCTTC.

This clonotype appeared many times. This CDR3 reads CASSPRKGKSDTEAFF. CDR3 nucleotides: TGTGCCAGCAGTCCCCGAAAGGGCAAGTCGGACACTGAAGCTTTCTTT. This rearrangement joins TRBV27 to TRBJ1-1; D uncertain. Trimming removed 5 bases from V and 3 bases from J, with 19 bases in between. CDR1 is MNHEY, CDR2 SMNVEV, per germline (reference sequence). The CDR3 is 16 amino acids.

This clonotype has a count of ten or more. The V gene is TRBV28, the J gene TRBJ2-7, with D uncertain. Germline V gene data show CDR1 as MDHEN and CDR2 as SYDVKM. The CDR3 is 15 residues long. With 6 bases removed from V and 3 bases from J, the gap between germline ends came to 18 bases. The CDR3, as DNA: TGTGCCAGCAGGGCCCTGAAGGTAGGAGACTACGAGCAGTACTTC. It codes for CASRALKVGDYEQYF.

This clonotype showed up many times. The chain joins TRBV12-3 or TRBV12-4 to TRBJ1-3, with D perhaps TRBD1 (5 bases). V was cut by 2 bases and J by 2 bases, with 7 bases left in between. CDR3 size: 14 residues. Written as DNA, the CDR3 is TGTGCCAGCAGTTTATCAGGGCCTGGAAACACCATATATTTT. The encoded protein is CASSLSGPGNTIYF.

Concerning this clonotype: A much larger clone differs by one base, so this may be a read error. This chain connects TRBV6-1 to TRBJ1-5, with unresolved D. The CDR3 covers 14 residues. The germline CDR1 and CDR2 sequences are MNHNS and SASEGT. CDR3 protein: CSSSDGLGNQPQHF. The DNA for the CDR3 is TGTTCCAGCAGTGACGGTTTGGGGAATCAGCCCCAGCATTTT.

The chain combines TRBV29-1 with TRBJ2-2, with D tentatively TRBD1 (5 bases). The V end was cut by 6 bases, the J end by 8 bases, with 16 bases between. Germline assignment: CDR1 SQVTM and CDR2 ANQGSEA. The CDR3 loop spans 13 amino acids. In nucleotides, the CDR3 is TGCAGCGTAGAAACAGGAACTGCTGGGGAGCTGTTTTTT. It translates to CSVETGTAGELFF.

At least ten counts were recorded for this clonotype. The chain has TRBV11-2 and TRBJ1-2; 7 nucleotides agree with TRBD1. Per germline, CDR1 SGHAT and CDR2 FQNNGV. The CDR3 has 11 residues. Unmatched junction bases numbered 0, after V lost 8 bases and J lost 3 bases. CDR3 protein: CASGTDYGYTF. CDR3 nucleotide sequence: TGTGCCAGCGGGACAGACTATGGCTACACCTTC.

The CDR3 sequence: CASRQRTDTYEQYF. The CDR3 region has the DNA TGTGCCAGCAGGCAGAGGACAGATACCTACGAGCAGTACTTC. The chain links TRBV6-2 or TRBV6-3 to TRBJ2-7; D perhaps matches TRBD1 (6 bases). The germline CDR1 and CDR2 sequences are MNHEY and SVGEGT. V dropped 6 bases and J dropped 2 bases, with 14 bases sitting between them. The length of the CDR3 is 14 residues.

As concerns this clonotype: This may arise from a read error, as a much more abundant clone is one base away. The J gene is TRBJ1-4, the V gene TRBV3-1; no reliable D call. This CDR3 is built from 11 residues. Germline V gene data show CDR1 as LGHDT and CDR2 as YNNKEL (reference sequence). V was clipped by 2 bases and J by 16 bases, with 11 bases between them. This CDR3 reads CASSQPNEPFF. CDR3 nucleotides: TGTGCCAGCAGCCAACCCAACGAACCGTTTTTT.

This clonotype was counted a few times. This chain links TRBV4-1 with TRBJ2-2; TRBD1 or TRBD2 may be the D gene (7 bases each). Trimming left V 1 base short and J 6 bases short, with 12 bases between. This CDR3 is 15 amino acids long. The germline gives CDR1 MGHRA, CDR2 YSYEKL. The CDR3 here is CASSQAGGAPGELFF. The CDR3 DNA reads TGCGCCAGCAGCCAAGCAGGGGGGGCCCCCGGGGAGCTGTTTTTT.

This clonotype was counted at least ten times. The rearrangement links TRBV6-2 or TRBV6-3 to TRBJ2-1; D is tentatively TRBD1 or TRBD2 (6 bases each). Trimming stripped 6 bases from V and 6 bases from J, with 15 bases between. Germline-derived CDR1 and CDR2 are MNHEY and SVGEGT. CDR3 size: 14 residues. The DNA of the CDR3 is TGTGCCAGCAGGAGGGGGGAGTCGGGCAATGAGCAGTTCTTC. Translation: CASRRGESGNEQFF.

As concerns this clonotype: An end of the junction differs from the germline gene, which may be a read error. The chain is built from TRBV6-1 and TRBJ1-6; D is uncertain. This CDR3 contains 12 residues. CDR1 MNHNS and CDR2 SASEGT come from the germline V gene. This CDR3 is CASSEGRSLGYF. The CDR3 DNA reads TGTGCCAGCAGTGAAGGGAGGTCCCTCGGGTACTTT.

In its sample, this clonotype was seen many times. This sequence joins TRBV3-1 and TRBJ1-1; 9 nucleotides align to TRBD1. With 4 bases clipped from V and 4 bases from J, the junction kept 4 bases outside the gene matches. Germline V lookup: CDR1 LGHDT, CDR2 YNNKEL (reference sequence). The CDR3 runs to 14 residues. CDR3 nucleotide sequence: TGTGCCAGCAGCCGAGAGACAGGGGGCACTGAAGCTTTCTTT. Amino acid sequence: CASSRETGGTEAFF.

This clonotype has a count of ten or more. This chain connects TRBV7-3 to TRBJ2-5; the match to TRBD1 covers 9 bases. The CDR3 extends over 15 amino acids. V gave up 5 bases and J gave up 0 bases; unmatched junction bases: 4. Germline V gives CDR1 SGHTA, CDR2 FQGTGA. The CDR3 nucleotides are TGTGCCAGCAGCACGGGACAGGGCAACCAAGAGACCCAGTACTTC. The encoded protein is CASSTGQGNQETQYF.

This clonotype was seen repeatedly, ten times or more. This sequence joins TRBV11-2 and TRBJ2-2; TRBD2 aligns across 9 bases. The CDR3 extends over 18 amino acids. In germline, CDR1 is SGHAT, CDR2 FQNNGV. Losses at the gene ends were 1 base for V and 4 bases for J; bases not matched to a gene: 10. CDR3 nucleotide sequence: TGTGCCAGCAGCTTAGGCTTATACGGTAGCGGGAGCACCGGGGAGCTGTTTTTT. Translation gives CASSLGLYGSGSTGELFF.

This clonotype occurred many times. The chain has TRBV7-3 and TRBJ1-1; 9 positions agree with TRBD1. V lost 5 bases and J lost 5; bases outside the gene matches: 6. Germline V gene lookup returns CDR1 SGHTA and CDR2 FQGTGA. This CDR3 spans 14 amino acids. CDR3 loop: CASSVDRGSTEAFF. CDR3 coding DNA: TGTGCCAGCAGCGTAGACAGGGGGTCTACTGAAGCTTTCTTT.

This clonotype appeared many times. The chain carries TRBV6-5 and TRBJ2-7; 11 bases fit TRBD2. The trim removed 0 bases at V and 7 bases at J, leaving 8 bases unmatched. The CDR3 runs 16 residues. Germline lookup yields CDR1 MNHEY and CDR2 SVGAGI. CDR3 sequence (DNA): TGTGCCAGCAGTTACTCATCGGGACTAGCGGTAAGAGAGCAGTACTTC. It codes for CASSYSSGLAVREQYF.

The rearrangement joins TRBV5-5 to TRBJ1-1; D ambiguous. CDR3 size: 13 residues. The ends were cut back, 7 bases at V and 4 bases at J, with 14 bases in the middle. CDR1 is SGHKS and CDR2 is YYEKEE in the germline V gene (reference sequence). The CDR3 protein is CASDELSGTEAFF. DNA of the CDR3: TGTGCCAGCGACGAGCTGTCGGGCACTGAAGCTTTCTTT.

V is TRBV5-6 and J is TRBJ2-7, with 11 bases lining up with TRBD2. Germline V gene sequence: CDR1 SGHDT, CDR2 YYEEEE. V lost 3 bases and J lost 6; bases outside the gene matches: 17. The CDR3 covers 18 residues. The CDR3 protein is CASSWNPGVLAGGPEQYF. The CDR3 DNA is TGTGCCAGCAGCTGGAATCCAGGGGTGCTAGCGGGAGGCCCCGAGCAGTACTTC.

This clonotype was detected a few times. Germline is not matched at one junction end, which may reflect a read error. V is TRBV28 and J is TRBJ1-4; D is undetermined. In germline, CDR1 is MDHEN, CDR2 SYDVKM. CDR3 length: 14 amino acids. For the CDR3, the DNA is TGTGCCAGCAGCATTTTTACACCTAATGGAAAACTGTTTTTT. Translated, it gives CASSIFTPNGKLFF.

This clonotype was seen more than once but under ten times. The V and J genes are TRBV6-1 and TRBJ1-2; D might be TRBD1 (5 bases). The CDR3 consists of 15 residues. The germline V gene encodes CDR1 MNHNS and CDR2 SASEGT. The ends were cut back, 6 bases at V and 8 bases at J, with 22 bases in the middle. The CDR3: CASRAPGNFVKGYTF. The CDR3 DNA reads TGTGCCAGCAGGGCTCCAGGGAACTTTGTGAAGGGCTACACCTTC.